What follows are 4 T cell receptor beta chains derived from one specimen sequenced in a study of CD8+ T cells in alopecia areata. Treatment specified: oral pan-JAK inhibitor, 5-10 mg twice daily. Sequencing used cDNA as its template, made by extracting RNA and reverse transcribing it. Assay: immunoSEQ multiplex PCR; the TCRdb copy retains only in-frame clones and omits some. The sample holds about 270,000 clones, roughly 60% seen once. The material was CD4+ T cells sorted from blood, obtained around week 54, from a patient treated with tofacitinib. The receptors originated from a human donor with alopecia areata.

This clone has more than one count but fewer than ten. The CDR3 bases are TGTGCTAGTGGTTTGGCCAGGGCCCTAATTCCCGGGGAGCTGTTTTTT. This encodes CASGLARALIPGELFF. This chain joins TRBV12-5 and TRBJ2-2; weak D call: TRBD1 (5 bases). Germline loops: CDR1 LGHNT, CDR2 FRNRAP. V lost 1 base and J lost 6, with 15 bases in between. This CDR3 has 16 residues. Based on the CDR3 plus reference TRBV12-5 and TRBJ2-2, the full variable domain is DARVTQTPRHKVTEMGQEVTMRCQPILGHNTVFWYRQTMMQGLELLAYFRNRAPLDDSGMPKDRFSAEMPDATLATLKIQPSEPRDSAVYFCASGLARALIPGELFFGEGSRLTVL.

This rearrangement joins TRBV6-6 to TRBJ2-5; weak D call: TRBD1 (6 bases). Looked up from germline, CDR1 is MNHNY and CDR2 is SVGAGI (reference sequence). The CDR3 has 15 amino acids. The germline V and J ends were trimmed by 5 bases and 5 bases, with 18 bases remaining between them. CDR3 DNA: TGTGCCAGCAGTGCCCCATTGGGGGCGGAGGAGACCCAGTACTTC. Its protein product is CASSAPLGAEETQYF.

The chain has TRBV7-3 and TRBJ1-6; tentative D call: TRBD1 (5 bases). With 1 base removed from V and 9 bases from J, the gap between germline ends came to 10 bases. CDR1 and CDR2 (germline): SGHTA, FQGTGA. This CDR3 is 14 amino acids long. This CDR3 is CASSLRGERSPLHF. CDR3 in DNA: TGTGCCAGCAGCTTAAGAGGGGAACGTTCACCCCTCCACTTT.

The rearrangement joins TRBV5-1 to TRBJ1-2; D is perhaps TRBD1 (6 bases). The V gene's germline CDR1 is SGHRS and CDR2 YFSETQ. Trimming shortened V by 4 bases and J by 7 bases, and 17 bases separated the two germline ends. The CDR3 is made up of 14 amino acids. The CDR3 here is CASSPAGDPGGYTF. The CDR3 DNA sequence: TGCGCCAGCAGCCCCGCAGGGGATCCAGGTGGCTACACCTTC.